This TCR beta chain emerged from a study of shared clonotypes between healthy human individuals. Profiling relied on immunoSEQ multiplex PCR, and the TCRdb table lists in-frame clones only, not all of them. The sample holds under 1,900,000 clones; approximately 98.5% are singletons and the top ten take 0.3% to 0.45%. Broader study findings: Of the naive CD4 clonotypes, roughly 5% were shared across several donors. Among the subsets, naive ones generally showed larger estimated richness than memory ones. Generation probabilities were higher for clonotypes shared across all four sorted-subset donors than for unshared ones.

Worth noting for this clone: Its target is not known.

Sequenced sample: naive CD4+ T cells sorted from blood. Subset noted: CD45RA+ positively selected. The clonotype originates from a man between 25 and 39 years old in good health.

CDR3 amino acids: CAIRAGQRTDTQYF. In DNA form, the CDR3 reads TGTGCCATCAGGGCCGGACAGCGCACAGATACGCAGTATTTT. V gene TRBV10-3 combines with J gene TRBJ2-3; D might be TRBD1 (6 bases). The V end was cut by 6 bases, the J end by 1 base, with 11 bases between. The CDR3 runs to 14 residues. Germline CDR1 ENHRY, CDR2 SYGVKD.